Following are 2 T cell receptor beta chains from one sample sequenced in a study of blood T cell repertoires in COVID-19 (dated by TCRdb to 2019 to 2021). The library was generated by the immunoSEQ multiplex PCR assay. Here the immuneACCESS table is served through TCRdb, limited to in-frame sequences with V and J called. Missing clones are a known gap in these copies; in checked studies unresolved V genes cover under half, and the rest lacks a known reason. The sample table lists approximately 150,000 clones, about 92% of them with a count of one. The biggest ten clones account for just under 2% of the sample. The specimen sequenced was peripheral blood. The origin of the receptors is a woman aged 60-70 years with COVID-19, enrolled during active disease.

The chain is built from TRBV5-5 and TRBJ2-1; D may be TRBD1 (6 bases). Per germline, CDR1 SGHKS and CDR2 YYEKEE (reference sequence). This CDR3 spans 17 amino acids. Between the trimmed V and J ends, which lost 2 bases and 1 base, there was a span of 16 bases. Here the CDR3 DNA reads TGTGCCAGCAGCTTAGGGGGACCGGGGTCTTCCTACAATGAGCAGTTCTTC. This sequence encodes CASSLGGPGSSYNEQFF. Looking up the rest from reference TRBV5-5 and TRBJ2-1 gives the full variable domain: DAGVTQSPTHLIKTRGQQVTLRCSPISGHKSVSWYQQVLGQGPQFIFQYYEKEERGRGNFPDRFSARQFPNYSSELNVNALLLGDSALYLCASSLGGPGSSYNEQFFGPGTRLTVL.

This rearrangement joins TRBV7-2 to TRBJ1-5; 9 positions agree with TRBD1. Germline assignment: CDR1 SGHTA and CDR2 FQGNSA. The CDR3 sequence is 16 residues long. V gave up 2 bases and J gave up 7 bases; unmatched junction bases: 9. DNA of the CDR3: TGTGCCAGCAGCTTATCTGGTACAGGGGGCAGGCAGCCCCAGCATTTT. It encodes CASSLSGTGGRQPQHF.